These T cell receptor beta chains were read from a single sample in a study of blood T cell repertoires in COVID-19. TCRdb's copy holds only in-frame clones and misses some; the assay was immunoSEQ multiplex PCR. The table includes under 150,000 clones, around 88% detected once. The sample was peripheral blood. The receptors were sampled from a human donor in a cohort sampled during active COVID-19. Each CDR3 is given with its conserved first and last residue. The D gene is left open where the match is weak. Clone size is not always given. Where it is, it says once, few, many or a class for expanded clones.

clone size	V gene	D gene	J gene	CDR3 DNA	CDR3 protein
.	TRBV7-9	.	TRBJ1-2	TGTGCCAGCAGTCAAGGGGAGGGATCGGGCTACACCTTC	CASSQGEGSGYTF
.	TRBV7-9	.	TRBJ2-5	TGTGCCAGCAGCTTAAGTGCTGGCAAAGAGACCCAGTACTTC	CASSLSAGKETQYF
.	TRBV30	TRBD1	TRBJ1-2	TGTGCCTGGATCCGGACAGGGGGGTTCGGCTATGGCTACACCTTC	CAWIRTGGFGYGYTF
once	TRBV9	TRBD2	TRBJ2-1	TGTGCCAGCAGCGTAAGAGGGACTAGCGGGGGGATCTCCTACAATGAGCAGTTCTTC	CASSVRGTSGGISYNEQFF
.	TRBV2	.	TRBJ2-7	TGTGCCAGCAGTGTCAGGGGCCGATACGAGCAGTACTTC	CASSVRGRYEQYF
once	TRBV9	.	TRBJ2-5	TGTGCCAGCAGCGTCAGGGAGACCCAGTACTTC	CASSVRETQYF
.	TRBV12-3/TRBV12-4	.	TRBJ2-2	TGTGCCAGCAGTCTCCCCGGGGAGCTGTTTTTT	CASSLPGELFF
.	TRBV11-2	TRBD2	TRBJ2-7	TGTGCCAGCAGCTCGACTAGCGGGGGGTTTTACGAGCAGTACTTC	CASSSTSGGFYEQYF
.	TRBV6-5	.	TRBJ2-1	TGTGCCAGCAGTCCACAGGGACGGGGTTACAATGAGCAGTTCTTC	CASSPQGRGYNEQFF
.	TRBV29-1	.	TRBJ1-2	TGCAGCGTTGAACCCCGACAGGCCCTCCGGGGCTACACCTTC	CSVEPRQALRGYTF
.	TRBV30	.	TRBJ1-5	TGTGCCTGGAGTCGGGCAGGGTTAACCCAGCATTTT	CAWSRAGLTQHF
.	TRBV7-2	.	TRBJ1-2	TGTGCCAGCAGCCAGGACAGTGGCTACACCTTC	CASSQDSGYTF
.	TRBV7-9	.	TRBJ2-5	TGTGCCAGCAGCTTAGGTACGGGGGAGACCCAGTACTTC	CASSLGTGETQYF
.	TRBV5-5	.	TRBJ2-2	TGTGCCAGCAGCTTGGAGGGACATCAGACCGGGGAGCTGTTTTTT	CASSLEGHQTGELFF
.	TRBV12-3/TRBV12-4	TRBD1	TRBJ2-3	TGTGCCAGCAGAGCCGGGACAGCAGATACGCAGTATTTT	CASRAGTADTQYF
few	TRBV6-5	.	TRBJ1-1	TGTGCCAGCAGTCGAGACAGGAAAGCTTTCTTT	CASSRDRKAFF
.	TRBV6-2/TRBV6-3	.	TRBJ1-3	TGTGCCAGCAGTTACGGCAGCTCTGGAAACACCATATATTTT	CASSYGSSGNTIYF
.	TRBV15	.	TRBJ2-7	TGTGCCACCAGCTCGACAGGTTTTGGCTACGAGCAGTACTTC	CATSSTGFGYEQYF
.	TRBV6-5	.	TRBJ2-1	TGTGCCAGCAGTTACAGAGGTACTACGGTTGATGAGCAGTTCTTC	CASSYRGTTVDEQFF
.	TRBV19	TRBD1	TRBJ2-6	TGTGCCAGCTGGACCCCGGGACAGATGATCTCTGGGGCCAACGTCCTGACTTTC	CASWTPGQMISGANVLTF
.	TRBV24-1	TRBD2	TRBJ2-1	TGTGCCACCAGTGATCCCGGGACTAGCGGGGGTGGCAATGAGCAGTTCTTC	CATSDPGTSGGGNEQFF
.	TRBV18	TRBD1	TRBJ2-7	TGTGCCAGCTCACCGGGACAGGGTCTAAGGTCCTACGAGCAGTACTTC	CASSPGQGLRSYEQYF
.	TRBV27	TRBD2	TRBJ2-3	TGTGCCAGCAGTCGACTAGCGGGGAGCACAGATACGCAGTATTTT	CASSRLAGSTDTQYF
.	TRBV24-1	TRBD1	TRBJ2-7	TGTGCCACCAGTGATGGGGGACAGATTTACGAGCAGTACTTC	CATSDGGQIYEQYF
.	TRBV12-3/TRBV12-4	TRBD1	TRBJ2-7	TGTGCCAGCACCCGACAGGGACGCTACGAGCAGTACTTC	CASTRQGRYEQYF
.	TRBV7-7	.	TRBJ1-1	TGTGCTAGCAGCCCCGGACCGGGAATAAGCACTGAAGCTTTCTTT	CASSPGPGISTEAFF
.	TRBV7-2	.	TRBJ2-7	TGTGCCAGCAGCTACCGGGACTCCACCTACGAGCAGTACTTC	CASSYRDSTYEQYF
.	TRBV4-3	TRBD1	TRBJ1-2	TGCGCCAGCAGCCGGGACAGGGGGCGATTTTATGGCTACACCTTC	CASSRDRGRFYGYTF
.	TRBV6-5	.	TRBJ2-2	TGTGCCAGCAGTTACTCGGTAGAGAACACCGGGGAGCTGTTTTTT	CASSYSVENTGELFF
.	TRBV27	.	TRBJ1-6	TGTGCCAGCTCCGGCGGGGGTAATGTGAATTCACCCCTCCACTTT	CASSGGGNVNSPLHF
.	TRBV3-1/TRBV3-2	TRBD1	TRBJ1-2	TGTGCCAGCAGCTTTGGACAGGGGATGTTCGGCTACACCTTC	CASSFGQGMFGYTF
.	TRBV4-2	.	TRBJ2-1	TGTGCCAGCAGCCAAGATCGCGGGGCGGGCCAAGGGGAGTTCTTC	CASSQDRGAGQGEFF
.	TRBV3-1/TRBV3-2	TRBD1	TRBJ2-5	TGTGCCAGCAGCCAAGACCCGACAGGGTGGGAGACCCAGTACTTC	CASSQDPTGWETQYF
.	TRBV20-1	TRBD2	TRBJ2-7	TGCAGTGCTAGTGGGATTAGCGGGAGCTACGAGCAGTACTTC	CSASGISGSYEQYF
.	TRBV11-1	.	TRBJ2-1	TGTGCCAGCAGCCCCCCCAGCTCCTACAATGAGCAGTTCTTC	CASSPPSSYNEQFF
few	TRBV25-1	.	TRBJ1-1	TGTGCCTCAGGGGAGAGGAGAAACACTGAAGCTTTCTTT	CASGERRNTEAFF
.	TRBV5-1	TRBD1	TRBJ2-5	TGCGCCAGCAGCTTGGGGACAGGGTCACAAGAGACCCAGTACTTC	CASSLGTGSQETQYF
few	TRBV30	TRBD1	TRBJ1-3	TGTGCCCTCATGCGACAGGGGAACACCATATATTTT	CALMRQGNTIYF
.	TRBV4-1	TRBD1	TRBJ1-4	TGCGCCAGCAGCCACTCCGGGACAGGTTCAACTAATGAAAAACTGTTTTTT	CASSHSGTGSTNEKLFF
.	TRBV10-3	.	TRBJ2-4	TGTGCCATCAGTGATCAGGGGTCGGGGAAAAACATTCAGTACTTC	CAISDQGSGKNIQYF
.	TRBV6-5	TRBD1	TRBJ2-7	TGTGCCAGCACCGGAGGACAGGTCTCCTACGAGCAGTACTTC	CASTGGQVSYEQYF
.	TRBV10-3	TRBD2	TRBJ2-3	TGTGCCATCAGTGAGTCTGCGGGAGGGGATACGCAGTATTTT	CAISESAGGDTQYF
.	TRBV2	TRBD1	TRBJ2-7	TGTGCCAGCAGTGATTTGGGACAGGGCCCCTACGAGCAGTACTTC	CASSDLGQGPYEQYF
.	TRBV21-1	.	TRBJ2-1	TGTGCCAGCAGCAAAGTGGACTCTCTCTATCTCGTCTCTAACAATGAGCAGTTCTTC	CASSKVDSLYLVSNNEQFF
.	TRBV7-8	.	TRBJ1-1	TGTGCCAGCAGCCCAGATCGGGTCATGAACACTGAAGCTTTCTTT	CASSPDRVMNTEAFF
.	TRBV4-2	.	TRBJ2-1	TGTGCCAGCAGCCAAGATCGTGGGGAGGCCAATGAGCAGTTCTTC	CASSQDRGEANEQFF
.	TRBV7-6	.	TRBJ1-6	TGTGCCAGCAGCTTAGCGGGAGAACCCAATTCACCCCTCCACTTT	CASSLAGEPNSPLHF